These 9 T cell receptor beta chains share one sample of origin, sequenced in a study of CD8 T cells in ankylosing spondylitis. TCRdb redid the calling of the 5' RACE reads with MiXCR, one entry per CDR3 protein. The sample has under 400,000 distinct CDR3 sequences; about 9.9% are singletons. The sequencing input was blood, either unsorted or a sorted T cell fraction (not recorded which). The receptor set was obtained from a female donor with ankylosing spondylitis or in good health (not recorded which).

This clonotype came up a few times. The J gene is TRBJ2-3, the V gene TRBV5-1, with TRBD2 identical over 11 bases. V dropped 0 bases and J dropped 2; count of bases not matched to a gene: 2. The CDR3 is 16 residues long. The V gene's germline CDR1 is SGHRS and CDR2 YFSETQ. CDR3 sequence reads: CASSLGLAGFTDTQYF. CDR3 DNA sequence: TGCGCCAGCAGCTTGGGACTAGCGGGATTCACAGATACGCAGTATTTT.

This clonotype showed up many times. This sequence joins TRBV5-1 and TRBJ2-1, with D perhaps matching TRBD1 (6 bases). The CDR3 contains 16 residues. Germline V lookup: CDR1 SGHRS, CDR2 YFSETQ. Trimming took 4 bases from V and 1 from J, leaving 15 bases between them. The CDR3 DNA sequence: TGCGCCAGCAGCCTTGTCCAAACAGGGTCCTACAATGAGCAGTTCTTC. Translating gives CASSLVQTGSYNEQFF. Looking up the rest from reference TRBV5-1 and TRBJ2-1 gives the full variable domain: KAGVTQTPRYLIKTRGQQVTLSCSPISGHRSVSWYQQTPGQGLQFLFEYFSETQRNKGNFPGRFSGRQFSNSRSEMNVSTLELGDSALYLCASSLVQTGSYNEQFFGPGTRLTVL.

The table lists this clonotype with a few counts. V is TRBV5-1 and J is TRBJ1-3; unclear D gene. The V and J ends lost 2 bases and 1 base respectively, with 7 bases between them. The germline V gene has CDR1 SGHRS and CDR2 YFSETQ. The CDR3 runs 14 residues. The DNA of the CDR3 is TGCGCCAGCAGCTTAAGGGAATCTGGAAACACCATATATTTT. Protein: CASSLRESGNTIYF.

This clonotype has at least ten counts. In nucleotides, the CDR3 is TGTGCCAGCAGACGGACTAGCGGGCTCTCGGATGAGCAGTTCTTC. Its translation: CASRRTSGLSDEQFF. The chain links TRBV5-5 to TRBJ2-1, with 11 bases aligning to TRBD2. With 5 bases clipped from V and 8 bases from J, the junction kept 9 bases outside the gene matches. CDR1 SGHKS and CDR2 YYEKEE come from the germline V gene (reference sequence). The CDR3 consists of 15 residues.

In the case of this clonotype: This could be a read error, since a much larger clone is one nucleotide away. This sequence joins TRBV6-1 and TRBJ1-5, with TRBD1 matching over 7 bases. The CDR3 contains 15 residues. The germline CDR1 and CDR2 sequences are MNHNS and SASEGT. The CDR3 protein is CASSQGQLSNQPQPF. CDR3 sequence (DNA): TGTGCCAGCAGTCAGGGACAGCTTAGCAATCAGCCCCAGCCTTTT.

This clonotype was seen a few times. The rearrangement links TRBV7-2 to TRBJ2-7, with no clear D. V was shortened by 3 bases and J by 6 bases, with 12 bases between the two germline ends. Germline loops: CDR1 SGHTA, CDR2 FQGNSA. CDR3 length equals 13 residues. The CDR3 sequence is CASSLGPWPEQYF. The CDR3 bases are TGTGCCAGCAGCTTGGGTCCCTGGCCCGAGCAGTACTTC.

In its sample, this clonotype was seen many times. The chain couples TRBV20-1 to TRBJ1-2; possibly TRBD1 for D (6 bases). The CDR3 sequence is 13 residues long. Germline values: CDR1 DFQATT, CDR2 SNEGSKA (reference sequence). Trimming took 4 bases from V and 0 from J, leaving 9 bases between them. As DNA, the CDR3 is TGCAGTGCTAAAGGGGGAGCTAACTATGGCTACACCTTC. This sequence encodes CSAKGGANYGYTF.

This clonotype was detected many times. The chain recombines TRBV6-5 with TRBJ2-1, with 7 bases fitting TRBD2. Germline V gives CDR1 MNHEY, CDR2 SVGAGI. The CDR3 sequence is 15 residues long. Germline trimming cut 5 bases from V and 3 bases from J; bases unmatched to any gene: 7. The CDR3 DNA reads TGTGCCAGCAGTAACCTAGCGGCAAACTACAATGAGCAGTTCTTC. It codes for CASSNLAANYNEQFF.

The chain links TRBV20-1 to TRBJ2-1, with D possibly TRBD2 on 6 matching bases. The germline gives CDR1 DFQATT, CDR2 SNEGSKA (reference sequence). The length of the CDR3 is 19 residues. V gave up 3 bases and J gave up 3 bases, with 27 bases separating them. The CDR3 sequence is CSARSGVLSAWRDYNEQFF. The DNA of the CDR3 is TGCAGTGCTAGGTCGGGGGTGCTATCGGCCTGGAGGGACTACAATGAGCAGTTCTTC.